This TCR beta chain was sequenced during a study of blood T cell repertoires in COVID-19. About the study: Samples of COVID-19 (acute and convalescent) were obtained from the United States, Italy and Spain. Nucleic acid was either cDNA or gDNA, and it came from T cells, B-cell-depleted T cells, or PBMCs.

The trim removed 5 bases at V and 5 bases at J, leaving 8 bases unmatched. The CDR3 loop spans 15 amino acids. From germline, CDR1 is SQVTM and CDR2 ANQGSEA. TCRdb's copy holds only in-frame clones and misses some; the assay was immunoSEQ multiplex PCR. The sample contains some 72,000 clones, around 89% of which appear only once. The receptor's source is a man aged 55-75 years with acute or convalescent COVID-19. The sample taken for sequencing was peripheral blood. This sequence joins TRBV29-1 and TRBJ1-4, with 10 nucleotides matching TRBD1. The CDR3 region has the DNA TGCAGCGTTAAGAAACGGGGACAGGGGAATGAAAAACTGTTTTTT. Translation: CSVKKRGQGNEKLFF.